One TCR beta chain is described in this entry. Produced via immunoSEQ multiplex PCR; TCRdb's table is partial and in-frame only. Of 150,000 to 200,000 clones listed, 80% to 95% are singletons. The data belong to a study of control samples from healthy donors and cancer patients. This CDR3 has 12 amino acids. Trimming pared 4 bases from V and 8 bases from J, leaving 12 bases between. The germline gives CDR1 SGDLS, CDR2 YYNGEE. Sequencing used blood. The chain has TRBV9 and TRBJ1-2, with D unresolved. This sequence was found in a man between 18 and 35 years old in good health. The CDR3 protein is CASSTASWGYTF. CDR3 nucleotide sequence: TGTGCCAGCAGCACAGCGTCTTGGGGCTACACCTTC.